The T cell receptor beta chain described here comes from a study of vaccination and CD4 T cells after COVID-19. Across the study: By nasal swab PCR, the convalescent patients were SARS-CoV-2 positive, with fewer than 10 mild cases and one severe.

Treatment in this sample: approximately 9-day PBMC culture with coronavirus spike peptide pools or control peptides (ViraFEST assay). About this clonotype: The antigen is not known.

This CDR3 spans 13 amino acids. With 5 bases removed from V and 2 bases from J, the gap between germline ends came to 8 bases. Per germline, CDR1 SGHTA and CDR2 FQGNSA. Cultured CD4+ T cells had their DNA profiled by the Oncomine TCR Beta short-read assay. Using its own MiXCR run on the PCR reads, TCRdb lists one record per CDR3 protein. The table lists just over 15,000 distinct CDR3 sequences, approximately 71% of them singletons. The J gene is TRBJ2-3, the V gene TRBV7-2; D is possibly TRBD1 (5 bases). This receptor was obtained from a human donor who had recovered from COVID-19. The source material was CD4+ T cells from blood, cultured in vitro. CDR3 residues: CASSSRDTDTQYF. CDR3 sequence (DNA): TGTGCCAGCAGCAGCAGGGACACAGATACGCAGTATTTT.